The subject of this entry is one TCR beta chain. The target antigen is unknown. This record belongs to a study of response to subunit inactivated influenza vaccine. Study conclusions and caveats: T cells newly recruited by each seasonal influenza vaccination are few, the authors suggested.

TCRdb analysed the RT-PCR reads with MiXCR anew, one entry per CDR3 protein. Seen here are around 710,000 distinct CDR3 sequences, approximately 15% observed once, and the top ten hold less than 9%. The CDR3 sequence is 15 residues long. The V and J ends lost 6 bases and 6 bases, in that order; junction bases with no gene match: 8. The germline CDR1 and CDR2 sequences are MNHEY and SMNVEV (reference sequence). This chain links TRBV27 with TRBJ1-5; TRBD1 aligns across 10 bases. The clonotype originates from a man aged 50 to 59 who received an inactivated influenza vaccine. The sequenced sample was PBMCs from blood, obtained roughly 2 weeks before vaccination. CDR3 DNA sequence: TGTGCCAGCAGGACTCCGGGACAGGGGCGTCAGCCCCAGCATTTT. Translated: CASRTPGQGRQPQHF.